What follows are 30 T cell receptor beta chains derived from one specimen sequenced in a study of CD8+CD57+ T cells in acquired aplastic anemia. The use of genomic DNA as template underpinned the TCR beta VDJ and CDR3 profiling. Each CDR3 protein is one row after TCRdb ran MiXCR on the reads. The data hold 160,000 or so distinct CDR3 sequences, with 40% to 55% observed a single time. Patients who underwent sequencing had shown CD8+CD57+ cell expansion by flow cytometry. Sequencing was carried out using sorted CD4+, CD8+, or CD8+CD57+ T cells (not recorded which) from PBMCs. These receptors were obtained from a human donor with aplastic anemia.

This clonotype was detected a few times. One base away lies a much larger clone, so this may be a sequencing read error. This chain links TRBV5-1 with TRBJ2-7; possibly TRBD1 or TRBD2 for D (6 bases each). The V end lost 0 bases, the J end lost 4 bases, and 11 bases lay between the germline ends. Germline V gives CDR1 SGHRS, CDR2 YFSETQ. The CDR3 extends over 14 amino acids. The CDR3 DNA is TGCGCCAGCAGCTTGGGGGGGGCTTGGTACGAGCAGTACGTC. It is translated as CASSLGGAWYEQYV.

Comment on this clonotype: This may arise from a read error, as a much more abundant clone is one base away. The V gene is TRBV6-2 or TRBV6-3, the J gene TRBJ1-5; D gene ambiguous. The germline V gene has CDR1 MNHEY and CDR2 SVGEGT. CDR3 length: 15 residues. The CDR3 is CASSDPDGSSQPQHF. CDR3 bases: TGTGCCAGCAGCGACCCCGACGGTAGCAGTCAGCCCCAGCATTTT.

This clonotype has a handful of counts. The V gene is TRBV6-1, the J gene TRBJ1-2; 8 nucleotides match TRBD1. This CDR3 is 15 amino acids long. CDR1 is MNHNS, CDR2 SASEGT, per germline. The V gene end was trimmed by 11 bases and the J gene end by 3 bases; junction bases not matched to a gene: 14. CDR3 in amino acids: CARTPRDRRHYGYTF. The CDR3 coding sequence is TGTGCCCGCACCCCCCGGGACAGGCGTCACTATGGCTACACCTTC.

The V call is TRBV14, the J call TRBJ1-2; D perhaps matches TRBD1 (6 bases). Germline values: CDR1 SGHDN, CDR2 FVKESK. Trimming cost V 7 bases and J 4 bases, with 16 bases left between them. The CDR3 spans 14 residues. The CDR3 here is CASKDLGGSYGYTF. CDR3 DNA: TGTGCCAGCAAGGACCTAGGGGGAAGCTATGGCTACACCTTC. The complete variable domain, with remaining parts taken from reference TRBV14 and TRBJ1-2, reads EAGVTQFPSHSVIEKGQTVTLRCDPISGHDNLYWYRRVMGKEIKFLLHFVKESKQDESGMPNNRFLAERTGGTYSTLKVQPAELEDSGVYFCASKDLGGSYGYTFGSGTRLTVV.

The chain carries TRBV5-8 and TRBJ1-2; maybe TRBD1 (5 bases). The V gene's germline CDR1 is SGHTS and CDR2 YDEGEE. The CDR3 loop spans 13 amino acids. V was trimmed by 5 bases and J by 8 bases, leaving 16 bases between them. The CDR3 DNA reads TGTGCCAGCAGAGATCGGGCAGGGAAGGGCTACACCTTC. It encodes CASRDRAGKGYTF.

As DNA, the CDR3 is TGTGCCAGCAGTCGACAGGAAGGCCAGCCCCAGCATTTT. It encodes CASSRQEGQPQHF. The rearrangement uses TRBV6-1 and TRBJ1-5, with D perhaps TRBD1 (6 bases). Germline CDR1 reads MNHNS; CDR2 reads SASEGT. Deletions cut 5 bases from V and 7 bases from J, with 12 bases between. This CDR3 has 13 amino acids.

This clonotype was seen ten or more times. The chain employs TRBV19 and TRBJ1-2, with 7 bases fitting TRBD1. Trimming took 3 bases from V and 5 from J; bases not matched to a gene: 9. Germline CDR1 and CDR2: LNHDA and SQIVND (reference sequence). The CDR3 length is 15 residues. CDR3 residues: CASSIVEGAGYGYTF. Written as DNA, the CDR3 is TGTGCCAGTAGTATCGTGGAGGGGGCGGGGTATGGCTACACCTTC.

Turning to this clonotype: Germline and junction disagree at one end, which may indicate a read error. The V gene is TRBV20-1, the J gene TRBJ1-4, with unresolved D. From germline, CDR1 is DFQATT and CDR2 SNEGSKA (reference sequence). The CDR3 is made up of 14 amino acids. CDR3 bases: TGCCGTGCTTCCCTAGGGCGTGCTAATGAAAAACTGTTTTTT. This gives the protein CRASLGRANEKLFF.

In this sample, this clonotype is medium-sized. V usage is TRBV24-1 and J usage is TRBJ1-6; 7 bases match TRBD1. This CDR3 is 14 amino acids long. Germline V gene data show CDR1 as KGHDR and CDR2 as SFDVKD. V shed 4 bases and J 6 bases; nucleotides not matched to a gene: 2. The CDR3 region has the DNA TGTGCCACCAGTGAGAACAGGGGTAATTCACCCCTCCACTTT. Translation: CATSENRGNSPLHF.

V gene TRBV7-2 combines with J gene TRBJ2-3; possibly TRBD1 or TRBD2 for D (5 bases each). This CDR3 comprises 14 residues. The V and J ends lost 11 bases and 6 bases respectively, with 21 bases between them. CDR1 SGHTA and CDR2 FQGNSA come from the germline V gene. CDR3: CAGLRAGRADTQYF. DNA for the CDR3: TGTGCCGGTCTGAGGGCAGGGCGGGCGGATACGCAGTATTTT. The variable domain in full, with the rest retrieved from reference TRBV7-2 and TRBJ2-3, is GAGVSQSPSNKVTEKGKDVELRCDPISGHTALYWYRQSLGQGLEFLIYFQGNSAPDKSGLPSDRFSAERTGGSVSTLTIQRTQQEDSAVYLCAGLRAGRADTQYFGPGTRLTVL.

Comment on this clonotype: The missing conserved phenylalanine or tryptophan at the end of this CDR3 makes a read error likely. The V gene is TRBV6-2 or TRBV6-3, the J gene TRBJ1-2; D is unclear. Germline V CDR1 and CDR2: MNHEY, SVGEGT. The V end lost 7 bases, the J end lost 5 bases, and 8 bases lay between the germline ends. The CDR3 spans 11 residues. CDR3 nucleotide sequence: TGTGCCAGCAAGGGCCTATATGGCTACACCTCC. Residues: CASKGLYGYTS.

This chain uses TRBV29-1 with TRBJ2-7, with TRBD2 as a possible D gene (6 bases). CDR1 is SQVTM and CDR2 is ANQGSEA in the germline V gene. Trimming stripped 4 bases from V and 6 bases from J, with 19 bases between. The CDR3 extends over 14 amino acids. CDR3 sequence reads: CSVGGLLGEVEQYF. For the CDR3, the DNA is TGCAGCGTTGGGGGGTTGTTGGGGGAGGTCGAGCAGTACTTC.

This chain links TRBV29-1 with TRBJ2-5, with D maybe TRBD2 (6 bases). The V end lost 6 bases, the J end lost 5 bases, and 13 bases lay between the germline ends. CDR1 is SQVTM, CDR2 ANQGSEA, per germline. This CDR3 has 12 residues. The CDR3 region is CSVGGLWETQYF. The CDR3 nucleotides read TGCAGCGTGGGGGGACTGTGGGAGACCCAGTACTTC.

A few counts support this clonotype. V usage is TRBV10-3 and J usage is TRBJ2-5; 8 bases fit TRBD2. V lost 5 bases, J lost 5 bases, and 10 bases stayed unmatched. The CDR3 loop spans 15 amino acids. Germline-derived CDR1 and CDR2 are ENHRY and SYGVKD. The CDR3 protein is CAISTNLAGWETQYF. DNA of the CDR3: TGTGCCATCAGTACCAATTTAGCGGGGTGGGAGACCCAGTACTTC.

CDR3 coding DNA: TGTGCCAGCAGTTTATATGTCTTAGGACAGGGAGGGTCCTACGAGCAGTACTTC. Its protein product is CASSLYVLGQGGSYEQYF. This chain joins TRBV12-3 or TRBV12-4 and TRBJ2-7, with a possible D match to TRBD1 (8 bases). There are 18 residues in the CDR3. Trimming removed 2 bases from V and 1 base from J, with 21 bases in between.

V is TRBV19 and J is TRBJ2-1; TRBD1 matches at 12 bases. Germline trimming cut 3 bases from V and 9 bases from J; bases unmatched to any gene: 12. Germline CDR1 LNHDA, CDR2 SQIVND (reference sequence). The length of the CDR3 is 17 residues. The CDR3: CASSISVRDRGLSEQFF. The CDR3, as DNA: TGTGCCAGTAGTATTTCGGTGAGGGACAGGGGGCTGAGTGAGCAGTTCTTC.

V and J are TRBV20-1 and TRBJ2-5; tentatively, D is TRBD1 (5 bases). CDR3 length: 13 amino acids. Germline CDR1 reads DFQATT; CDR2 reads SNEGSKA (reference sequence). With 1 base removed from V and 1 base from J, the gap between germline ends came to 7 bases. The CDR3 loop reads CSARGGAQETQYF. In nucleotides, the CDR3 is TGCAGTGCTAGAGGTGGGGCCCAAGAGACCCAGTACTTC.

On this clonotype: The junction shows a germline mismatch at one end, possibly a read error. This CDR3 is CASSDQMAANAGELFF. DNA of the CDR3: TGTGCCAGCAGTGACCAGATGGCTGCGAACGCCGGGGAGCTGTTTTTT. The chain carries TRBV6-1 and TRBJ2-2, with unresolved D. There are 16 residues in the CDR3. Germline-derived CDR1 and CDR2 are MNHNS and SASEGT.

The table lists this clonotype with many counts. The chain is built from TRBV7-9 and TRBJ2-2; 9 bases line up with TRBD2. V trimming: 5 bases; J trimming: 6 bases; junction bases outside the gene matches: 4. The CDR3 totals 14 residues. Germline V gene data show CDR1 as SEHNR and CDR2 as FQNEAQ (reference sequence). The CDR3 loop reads CASSPRTSAGELFF. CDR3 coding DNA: TGTGCCAGCAGCCCGAGGACTAGCGCCGGGGAGCTGTTTTTT.

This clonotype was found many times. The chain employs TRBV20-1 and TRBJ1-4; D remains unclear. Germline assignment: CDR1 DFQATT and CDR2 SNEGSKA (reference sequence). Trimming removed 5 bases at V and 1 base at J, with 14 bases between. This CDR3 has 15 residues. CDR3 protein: CSASGPRGTNEKLFF. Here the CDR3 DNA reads TGCAGTGCTTCGGGCCCACGGGGAACTAATGAAAAACTGTTTTTT.

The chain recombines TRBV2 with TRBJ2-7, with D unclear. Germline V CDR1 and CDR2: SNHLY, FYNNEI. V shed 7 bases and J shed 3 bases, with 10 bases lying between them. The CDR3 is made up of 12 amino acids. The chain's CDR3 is CASTRDVYEQYF. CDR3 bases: TGTGCCAGCACTAGAGACGTCTACGAGCAGTACTTC.

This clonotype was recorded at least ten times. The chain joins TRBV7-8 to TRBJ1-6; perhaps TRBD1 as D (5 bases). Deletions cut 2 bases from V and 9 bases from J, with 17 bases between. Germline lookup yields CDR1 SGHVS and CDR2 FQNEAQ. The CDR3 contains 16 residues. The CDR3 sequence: CASSLPPVGGSSPLHF. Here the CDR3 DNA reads TGTGCCAGCAGCTTACCCCCGGTCGGGGGTAGTTCACCCCTCCACTTT. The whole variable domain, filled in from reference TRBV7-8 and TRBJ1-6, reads GAGVSQSPRYKVAKRGQDVALRCDPISGHVSLFWYQQALGQGPEFLTYFQNEAQLDKSGLPSDRFFAERPEGSVSTLKIQRTQQEDSAVYLCASSLPPVGGSSPLHFGNGTRLTVT.

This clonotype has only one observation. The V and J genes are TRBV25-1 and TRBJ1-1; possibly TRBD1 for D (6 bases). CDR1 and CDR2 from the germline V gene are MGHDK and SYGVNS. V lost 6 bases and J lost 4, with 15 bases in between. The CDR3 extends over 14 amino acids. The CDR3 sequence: CASSSQGSSTEAFF. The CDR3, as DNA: TGTGCCAGCAGCTCCCAGGGGAGCAGCACTGAAGCTTTCTTT.

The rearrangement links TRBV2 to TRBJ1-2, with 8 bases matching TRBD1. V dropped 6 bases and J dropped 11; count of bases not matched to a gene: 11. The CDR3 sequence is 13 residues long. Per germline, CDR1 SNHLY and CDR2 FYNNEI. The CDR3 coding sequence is TGTGCCAGCAGAACCGGGACAGGCTCCTGGTACACCTTC. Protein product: CASRTGTGSWYTF. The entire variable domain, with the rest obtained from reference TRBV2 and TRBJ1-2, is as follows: EPEVTQTPSHQVTQMGQEVILRCVPISNHLYFYWYRQILGQKVEFLVSFYNNEISEKSEIFDDQFSVERPDGSNFTLKIRSTKLEDSAMYFCASRTGTGSWYTFGSGTRLTVV.

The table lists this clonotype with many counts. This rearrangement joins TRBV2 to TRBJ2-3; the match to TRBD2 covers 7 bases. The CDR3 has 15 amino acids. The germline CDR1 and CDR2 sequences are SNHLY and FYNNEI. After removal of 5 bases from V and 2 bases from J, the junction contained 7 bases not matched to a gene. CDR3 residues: CASSLRTRSTDTQYF. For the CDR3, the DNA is TGTGCCAGCAGTCTCCGGACTAGGTCCACAGATACGCAGTATTTT. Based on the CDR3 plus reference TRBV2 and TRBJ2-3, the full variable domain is EPEVTQTPSHQVTQMGQEVILRCVPISNHLYFYWYRQILGQKVEFLVSFYNNEISEKSEIFDDQFSVERPDGSNFTLKIRSTKLEDSAMYFCASSLRTRSTDTQYFGPGTRLTVL.

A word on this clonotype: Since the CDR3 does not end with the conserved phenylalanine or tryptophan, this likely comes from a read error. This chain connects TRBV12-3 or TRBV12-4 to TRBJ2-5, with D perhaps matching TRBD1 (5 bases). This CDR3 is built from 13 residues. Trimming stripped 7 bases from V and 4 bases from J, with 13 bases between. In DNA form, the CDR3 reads TGTGCCAGCATCTCAGGGCAGGGAGAGACCCAGTACCTC. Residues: CASISGQGETQYL.

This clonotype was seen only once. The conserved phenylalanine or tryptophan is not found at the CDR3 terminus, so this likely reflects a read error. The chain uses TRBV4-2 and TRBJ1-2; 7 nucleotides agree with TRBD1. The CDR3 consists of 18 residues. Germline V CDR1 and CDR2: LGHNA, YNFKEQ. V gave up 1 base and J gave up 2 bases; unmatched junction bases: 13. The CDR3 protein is CASSQAPPGKGANYGYTS. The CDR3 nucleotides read TGTGCCAGCAGCCAAGCTCCCCCTGGGAAGGGGGCCAACTATGGCTACACCTCC.

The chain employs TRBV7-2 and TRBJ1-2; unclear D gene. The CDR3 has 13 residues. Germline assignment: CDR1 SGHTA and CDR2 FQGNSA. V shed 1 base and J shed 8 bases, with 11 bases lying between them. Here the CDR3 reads CASSLGSGHGYTF. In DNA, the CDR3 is TGTGCCAGCAGCTTAGGGTCCGGGCACGGCTACACCTTC.

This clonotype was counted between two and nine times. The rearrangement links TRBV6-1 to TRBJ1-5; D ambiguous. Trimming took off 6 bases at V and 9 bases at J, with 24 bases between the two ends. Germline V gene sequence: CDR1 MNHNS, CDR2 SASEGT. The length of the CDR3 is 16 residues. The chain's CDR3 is CASSLSRPPSPTPQHF. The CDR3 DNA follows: TGTGCCAGCAGCCTTAGTCGACCCCCCTCGCCAACGCCCCAGCATTTT.

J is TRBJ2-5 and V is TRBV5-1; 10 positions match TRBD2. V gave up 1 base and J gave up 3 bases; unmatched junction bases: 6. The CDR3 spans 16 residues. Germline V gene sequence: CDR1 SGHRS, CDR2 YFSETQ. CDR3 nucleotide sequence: TGCGCCAGCAGCTTGATGGCTAGCGGGAGCAAAGAGACCCAGTACTTC. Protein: CASSLMASGSKETQYF.